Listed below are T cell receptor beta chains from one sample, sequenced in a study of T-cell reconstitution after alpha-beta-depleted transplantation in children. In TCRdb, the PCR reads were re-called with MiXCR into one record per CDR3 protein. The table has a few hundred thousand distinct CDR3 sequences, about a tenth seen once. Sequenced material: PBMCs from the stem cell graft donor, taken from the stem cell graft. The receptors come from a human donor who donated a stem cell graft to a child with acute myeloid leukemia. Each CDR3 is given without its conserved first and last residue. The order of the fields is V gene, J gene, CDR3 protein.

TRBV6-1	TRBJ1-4	ASKGSPGRGKLF
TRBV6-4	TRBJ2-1	ASSVTGGEQF
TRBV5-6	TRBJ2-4	ASSVSSLAKNIQY
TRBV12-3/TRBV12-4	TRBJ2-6	ASRSGDSGANVLT
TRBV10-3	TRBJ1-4	ASSDQDRARSEKLF
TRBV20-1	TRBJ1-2	SARVAGGAGVNYGYT
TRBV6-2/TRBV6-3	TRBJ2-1	ASSYSKFAGQNEQF
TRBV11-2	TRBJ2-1	ASSLVDSPSYNEQF
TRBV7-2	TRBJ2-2	ASRWGTANTGELF
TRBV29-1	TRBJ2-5	SVVGTGWQETQY
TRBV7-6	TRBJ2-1	ASSLEGVGQIYNEQF
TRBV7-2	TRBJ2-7	ASSLVGTDSVYEQY
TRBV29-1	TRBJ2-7	SVEEPSAADPGAGEQY
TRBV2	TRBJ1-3	ANQSGDGNTIY
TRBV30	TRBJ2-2	ARDSNANTGELF
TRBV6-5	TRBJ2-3	ASSYSRPLAGGGDTQY
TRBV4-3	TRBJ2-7	ASSQVARSYEQY
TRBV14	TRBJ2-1	ASSQDYSLVRQGEQF
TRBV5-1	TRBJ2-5	ASSRRDQLAGGRGTQY
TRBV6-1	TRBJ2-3	ASSERGGDTQY
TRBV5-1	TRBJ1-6	ASSLGVSSYNSPLH
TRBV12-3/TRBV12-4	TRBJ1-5	ASSSGQGGQPQH
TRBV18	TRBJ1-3	ASSETGGNTIY
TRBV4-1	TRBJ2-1	ASSQGWTRTYNEQF
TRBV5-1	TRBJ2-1	ASSIGRNEQF
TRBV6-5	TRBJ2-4	ASSYSAFTGPKNIQY
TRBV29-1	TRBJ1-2	SVDKGNYGYT
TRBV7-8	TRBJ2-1	ASSLQGSGIASYNEQF
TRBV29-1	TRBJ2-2	SVDLVGPGGTGELF
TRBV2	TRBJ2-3	ASRPLTSGGADTQY
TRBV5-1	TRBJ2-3	ASSLGLQGITDTQY
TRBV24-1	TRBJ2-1	ATSDPSAGDEQF
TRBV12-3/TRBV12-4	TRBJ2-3	ASSLLWTSGSTDTQY
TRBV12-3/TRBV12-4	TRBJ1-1	ASSPGGSRNTEAF
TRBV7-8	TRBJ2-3	ASSQQGGRDTDTQY
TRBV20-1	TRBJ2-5	CARDPRAGGPGETQY
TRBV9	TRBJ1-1	ASSEPPGQENTEAF
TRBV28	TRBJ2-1	ASREGGQYNEQF
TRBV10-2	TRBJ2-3	ASSERAGTDTQY
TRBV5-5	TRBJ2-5	ASTSGGAPRTQY
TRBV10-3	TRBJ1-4	AISESPGTTNEKLF
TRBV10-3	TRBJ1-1	AIRGDVGTEAF
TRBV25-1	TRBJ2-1	ASSGHEQF
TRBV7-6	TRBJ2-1	ASNLAVRGLAGNEQF
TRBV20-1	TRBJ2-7	SARASGSRSYEQY
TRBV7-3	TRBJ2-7	ASSFLEYEQY
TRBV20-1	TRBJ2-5	SARKLGEETQY
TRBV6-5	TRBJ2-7	ASSSQGSSYEQY
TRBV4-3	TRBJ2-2	ASSQVTGTGELF
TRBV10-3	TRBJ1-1	AIRMAENTEAF
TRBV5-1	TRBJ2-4	ASSRQGTNIQY
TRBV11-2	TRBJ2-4	ASSSGTGLAKNIQY
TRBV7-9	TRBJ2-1	ASSRLKAGGPGHEQF
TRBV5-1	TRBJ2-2	ASSDDRGANTGELF
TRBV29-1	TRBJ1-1	SVGVDTEAF